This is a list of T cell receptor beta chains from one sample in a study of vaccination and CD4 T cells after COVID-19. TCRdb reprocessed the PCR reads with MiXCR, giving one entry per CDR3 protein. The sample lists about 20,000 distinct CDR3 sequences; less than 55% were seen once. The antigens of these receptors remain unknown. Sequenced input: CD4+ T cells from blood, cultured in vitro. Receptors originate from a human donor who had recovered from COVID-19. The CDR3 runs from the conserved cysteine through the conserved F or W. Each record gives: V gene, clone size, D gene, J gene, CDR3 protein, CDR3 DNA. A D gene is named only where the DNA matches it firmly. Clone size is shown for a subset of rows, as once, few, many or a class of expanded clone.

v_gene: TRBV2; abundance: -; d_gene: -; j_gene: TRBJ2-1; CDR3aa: CASSPYNEQFF; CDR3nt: TGTGCCAGCAGTCCGTATAATGAGCAGTTCTTC
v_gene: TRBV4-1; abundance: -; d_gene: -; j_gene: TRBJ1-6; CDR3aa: CASSHPGASPLHF; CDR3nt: TGCGCCAGCAGTCACCCAGGGGCCTCACCCCTCCACTTT
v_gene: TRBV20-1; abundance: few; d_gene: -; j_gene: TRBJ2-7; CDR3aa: CSARQGWEQYF; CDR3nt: TGCAGTGCTAGGCAGGGCTGGGAGCAGTACTTC
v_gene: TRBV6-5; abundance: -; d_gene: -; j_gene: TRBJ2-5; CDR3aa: CASSYFQETQYF; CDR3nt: TGTGCCAGCAGTTACTTCCAAGAGACCCAGTACTTC
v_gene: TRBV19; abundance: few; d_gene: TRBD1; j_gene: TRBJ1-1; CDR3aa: CASSDRGTGGSDTEAFF; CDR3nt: TGTGCCAGTAGTGACCGCGGGACAGGGGGCTCGGACACTGAAGCTTTCTTT
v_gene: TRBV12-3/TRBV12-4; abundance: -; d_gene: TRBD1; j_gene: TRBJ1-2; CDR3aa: CASSSGQGGGANYGYTF; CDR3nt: TGTGCCAGCAGTTCGGGACAGGGTGGAGGGGCTAACTATGGCTACACCTTC
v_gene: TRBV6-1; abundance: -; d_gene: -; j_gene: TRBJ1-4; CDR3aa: CAIGGRVSNEKLFF; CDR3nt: TGTGCCATCGGCGGCAGGGTGTCAAATGAAAAACTGTTTTTT
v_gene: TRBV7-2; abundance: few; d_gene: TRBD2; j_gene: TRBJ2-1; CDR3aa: CASGRGGAGGLHEQFF; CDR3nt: TGTGCCAGCGGCCGCGGGGGAGCGGGGGGGCTCCATGAGCAGTTCTTC
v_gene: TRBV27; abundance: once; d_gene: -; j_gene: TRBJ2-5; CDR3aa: CASSHNGGETQYF; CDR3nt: TGTGCCAGCAGTCACAATGGGGGAGAGACCCAGTACTTC
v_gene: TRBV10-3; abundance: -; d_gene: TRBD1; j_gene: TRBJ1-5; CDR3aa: CAISGGQGAVRGNQPQHF; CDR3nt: TGTGCCATCAGTGGCGGACAGGGGGCGGTCCGGGGCAATCAGCCCCAGCATTTT
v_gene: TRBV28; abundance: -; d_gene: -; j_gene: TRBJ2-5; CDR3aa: CASSFPWETQYF; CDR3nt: TGTGCCAGCAGTTTTCCATGGGAGACCCAGTACTTC
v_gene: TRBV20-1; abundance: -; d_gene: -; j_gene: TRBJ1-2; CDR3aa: CSARDHNYGYTF; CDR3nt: TGCAGTGCTAGAGATCATAACTATGGCTACACCTTC
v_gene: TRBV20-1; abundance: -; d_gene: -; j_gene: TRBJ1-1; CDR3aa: CSARASAGEAFF; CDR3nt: TGCAGTGCTAGGGCCTCGGCAGGGGAAGCTTTCTTT
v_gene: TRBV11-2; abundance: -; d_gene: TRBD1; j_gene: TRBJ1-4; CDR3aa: CASSTGQRLFF; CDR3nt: TGTGCCAGCAGCACGGGACAGCGGCTGTTTTTT
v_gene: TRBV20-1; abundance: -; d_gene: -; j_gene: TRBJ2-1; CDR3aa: CSAPGNRQAPLFF; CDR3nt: TGCAGTGCTCCGGGTAACCGACAGGCTCCTCTCTTCTTC
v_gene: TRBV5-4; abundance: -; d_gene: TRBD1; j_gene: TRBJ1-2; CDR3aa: CASSSGTEDGYTF; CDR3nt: TGTGCCAGCAGCTCCGGGACAGAGGATGGCTACACCTTC
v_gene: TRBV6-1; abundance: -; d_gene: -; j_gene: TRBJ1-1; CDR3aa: CASRPSTLLIMNTEAFF; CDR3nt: TGTGCCAGCAGACCATCTACTTTACTTATCATGAACACTGAAGCTTTCTTT